Below are 14 T cell receptor beta chains sequenced from a single sample in a study of cytomegalovirus exposure and HLA in healthy donors. PCR amplification relied on 60 Vbeta primers (plus 13 Jbeta primers). Using immunoSEQ multiplex PCR, the repertoire was profiled, and TCRdb retains in-frame clones only, with some absent. The table includes about 92,000 clones, roughly 80% detected once. Sequenced input: PBMCs. The receptor set was obtained from a girl between 2 and 10 years old in good health and CMV-seropositive.

This clone turned up a few times. The chain employs TRBV4-1 and TRBJ2-1, with 8 positions matching TRBD2. Trimming removed 2 bases from V and 10 bases from J; junction bases left unmatched: 13. The CDR3 loop spans 16 amino acids. CDR1 is MGHRA, CDR2 YSYEKL, per germline. The CDR3: CASSQPGTRRFREQFF. The CDR3 region has the DNA TGCGCCAGCAGCCAACCCGGGACTAGGAGGTTCAGAGAGCAGTTCTTC.

Turning to this clone: Relative to the germline gene, one junction end is altered; a read error may explain this. The chain employs TRBV29-1 and TRBJ1-2; a weak D match, TRBD1 (5 bases). The CDR3 covers 10 residues. In germline, CDR1 is SQVTM, CDR2 ANQGSEA. The CDR3 bases are TGCAGCGTCCAGACAGAGTTTCCCTTCTTC. Its translation is CSVQTEFPFF.

This sequence joins TRBV9 and TRBJ1-3; no reliable D call. V was clipped by 0 bases and J by 4 bases, with 11 bases between them. Per germline, CDR1 SGDLS and CDR2 YYNGEE. CDR3 size: 15 residues. The DNA for the CDR3 is TGTGCCAGCAGCGTAGCCCCGACGGAGGGAAACACCATATATTTT. It specifies CASSVAPTEGNTIYF.

The chain couples TRBV6-1 to TRBJ2-3; TRBD2 matches 8 bases. Germline CDR1 MNHNS, CDR2 SASEGT. This CDR3 is 13 amino acids long. The V segment lost 6 bases and the J segment 10 bases; nucleotides outside the gene matches: 9. CDR3 bases: TGTGCCAGCAGCCGGACTAGCTCGTGGGCGCAGTATTTT. It translates to CASSRTSSWAQYF.

This clone was picked up a small number of times. This chain joins TRBV28 and TRBJ2-1, with 9 bases fitting TRBD2. Germline V CDR1 and CDR2: MDHEN, SYDVKM. V lost 2 bases to trimming and J lost 0 bases; unmatched junction nucleotides: 2. The CDR3 runs to 16 residues. Here the CDR3 reads CASSLAGGSSYNEQFF. The CDR3 DNA reads as TGTGCCAGCAGTTTAGCGGGAGGGAGCTCCTACAATGAGCAGTTCTTC.

The chain uses TRBV29-1 and TRBJ2-1; possible D gene TRBD1, 7 bases. The germline V and J ends were trimmed by 1 base and 3 bases, with 16 bases remaining between them. CDR1 and CDR2 (germline): SQVTM, ANQGSEA. The CDR3 sequence is 16 residues long. The CDR3 DNA reads as TGCAGCGTTGAAGTTCCTGCGGGACAGCGCTACAATGAGCAGTTCTTC. As protein: CSVEVPAGQRYNEQFF.

This chain connects TRBV6-5 to TRBJ1-4; D is possibly TRBD1 (6 bases). Germline CDR1 MNHEY, CDR2 SVGAGI. V lost 5 bases and J 8 bases, leaving 12 bases between the germline ends. The CDR3 is 13 residues long. The CDR3 region is CASSKQGSEKLFF. The CDR3 DNA reads TGTGCCAGCAGTAAACAGGGAAGCGAAAAACTGTTTTTT.

The V gene is TRBV6-1, the J gene TRBJ1-3; 8 nucleotides match TRBD1. In germline, CDR1 is MNHNS, CDR2 SASEGT. The CDR3 runs to 17 residues. V shed 4 bases and J 5 bases; nucleotides not matched to a gene: 13. The CDR3 is CASSAGQVNSARNTIYF. CDR3 DNA sequence: TGTGCCAGCAGTGCGGGACAGGTTAACAGTGCCCGAAACACCATATATTTT.

The chain has TRBV30 and TRBJ2-7; 8 bases agree with TRBD2. Germline V gene sequence: CDR1 GTSNPN, CDR2 SVGIG (reference sequence). The CDR3 extends over 14 amino acids. Trimming removed 4 bases from V and 2 bases from J; junction bases left unmatched: 7. CDR3 nucleotides: TGTGCCTGGACGCAACGGGAGGGCCCCTACGAGCAGTACTTC. The encoded protein is CAWTQREGPYEQYF.

Comment on this clone: A junction boundary mismatches the germline segment, possibly from a read error. The chain carries TRBV28 and TRBJ2-7; 8 bases line up with TRBD2. Germline lookup yields CDR1 MDHEN and CDR2 SYDVKM. This CDR3 contains 11 residues. The CDR3 nucleotides read TGTGCCAGCAGTTCCCGGGGGGGCGGGGACTTC. Amino acids: CASSSRGGGDF. Supplemented by reference TRBV28 and TRBJ2-7, the full variable domain reads DVKVTQSSRYLVKRTGEKVFLECVQDMDHENMFWYRQDPGLGLRLIYFSYDVKMKEKGDIPEGYSVSREKKERFSLILESASTNQTSMYLCASSSRGGGDFGPGTRLTVT.

The genes are TRBV27 and TRBJ2-7; a possible D gene is TRBD1 (6 bases). The CDR3 loop spans 15 amino acids. V was shortened by 2 bases and J by 2 bases, with 13 bases between the two germline ends. Germline lookup yields CDR1 MNHEY and CDR2 SMNVEV (reference sequence). The CDR3 bases are TGTGCCAGCAGTTTACGATCCGGGACAACCTACGAGCAGTACTTC. Translation: CASSLRSGTTYEQYF.

In this sample, this clone turned up once. The chain links TRBV7-3 to TRBJ2-2, with 7 bases identical to TRBD1. The CDR3 sequence is 15 residues long. V shed 4 bases, J shed 1 base, and the junction held 3 bases outside the gene matches. Germline CDR1 reads SGHTA; CDR2 reads FQGTGA. The CDR3 DNA follows: TGTGCCAGCAGCTGGGGACAGCAGAACACCGGGGAGCTGTTTTTT. Residues: CASSWGQQNTGELFF.

This clone has a handful of counts. The J gene is TRBJ2-7, the V gene TRBV5-1; no reliable D call. Germline V gene lookup returns CDR1 SGHRS and CDR2 YFSETQ. Trimming cost V 4 bases and J 6 bases, with 8 bases left between them. This CDR3 is 11 amino acids long. The CDR3 loop reads CASSLSGEQYF. The CDR3 nucleotides are TGCGCCAGCAGCCTCTCGGGCGAGCAGTACTTC. Together with reference TRBV5-1 and TRBJ2-7, the CDR3 gives the full variable domain: KAGVTQTPRYLIKTRGQQVTLSCSPISGHRSVSWYQQTPGQGLQFLFEYFSETQRNKGNFPGRFSGRQFSNSRSEMNVSTLELGDSALYLCASSLSGEQYFGPGTRLTVT.

The sample holds a few counts of this clone. The J gene is TRBJ1-1, the V gene TRBV4-3, with D unresolved. V was clipped by 1 base and J by 1 base, with 7 bases between them. Germline-derived CDR1 and CDR2 are LGHNA and YSLEER. The CDR3 is 14 residues long. The chain's CDR3 is CASSQVDKNTEAFF. The DNA for the CDR3 is TGCGCCAGCAGCCAAGTTGACAAGAACACTGAAGCTTTCTTT.